This TCR beta chain originates from a study of CD8+ T cells in alopecia areata. Sequencing used cDNA as its template, made by extracting RNA and reverse transcribing it. The data were produced by immunoSEQ multiplex PCR, yet TCRdb's version contains in-frame clones alone and is incomplete. The sample shows roughly 100,000 clones, around 84% of them seen only once. The sample holds one count of this clone. Antigen specificity is unknown. General study points: Persistence in scalp and blood during tofacitinib was observed for many expanded lesional clones.

Treatment: oral pan-JAK inhibitor, 5-10 mg twice daily. Germline CDR1 and CDR2: SEHNR and FQNEAQ (reference sequence). This CDR3 is 13 amino acids long. Trimming removed 3 bases at V and 3 bases at J, with 9 bases between. This rearrangement joins TRBV7-9 to TRBJ2-7; D is uncertain. The clonotype originates from a human donor with alopecia areata. This sample comprised CD8+ T cells sorted from blood, obtained between weeks 30 and 35, from a patient treated with tofacitinib. CDR3 sequence reads: CASSFPLGYEQYF. CDR3 nucleotides: TGTGCCAGCAGCTTCCCCCTGGGCTACGAGCAGTACTTC.